There are a few counts of the clone carrying this TCR beta chain. The data were taken from a study of T-cell reconstitution after alpha-beta-depleted transplantation in children. Preparation of the TCRbeta library involved a method that used unique molecular identifiers. TCRdb re-analysed the PCR reads in MiXCR, keeping a single row per CDR3 protein. The table shows 440,000 or so distinct CDR3 sequences, with approximately 41% occurring only once. The CDR3 length is 14 residues. V lost 5 bases to trimming and J lost 5 bases, with 15 bases between them. Germline lookup yields CDR1 SGHTA and CDR2 FQGNSA.

The input for sequencing was PBMCs, taken before TCRalphabeta/CD19-depleted stem cell transplant. The clonotype was recovered from a girl aged 2 to 9 with aplastic anemia, due to receive a stem cell transplant. The chain employs TRBV7-2 and TRBJ2-5, with unresolved D. The CDR3 loop reads CASSPNRGVETQYF. The CDR3 DNA follows: TGTGCCAGCAGCCCCAACCGAGGCGTGGAGACCCAGTACTTC.